This is a list of T cell receptor beta chains from one sample in a study of radiotherapy plus CTLA-4 blockade in lung cancer. Assay: immunoSEQ multiplex PCR; the TCRdb copy retains only in-frame clones and omits some. The profile shows approximately 94,000 clones, roughly 80% of them singletons. Source: peripheral blood, taken from a patient treated with radiotherapy plus ipilimumab. All receptors derive from a human donor with non-small cell lung cancer that progressed on radiotherapy plus ipilimumab. Both conserved end residues are part of each CDR3. A D gene is named only where the DNA matches it firmly. Clone size appears in some rows only: once, few, many, or a class for an expanded clone.

TRBV5-4	-	TRBJ2-7	-	TGTGCCAGCAGCGGGAGAAGCTACGAGCAGTACTTC	CASSGRSYEQYF
TRBV29-1	-	TRBJ2-5	-	TGCAGCGGCTCGGCGGGACAAGAGACCCAGTACTTC	CSGSAGQETQYF
TRBV30	TRBD1	TRBJ2-7	-	TGTGCCTGGAGAGGCGGGACAGGGGCCTACGAGCAGTACTTC	CAWRGGTGAYEQYF
TRBV27	-	TRBJ2-3	-	TGTGCCAGCAGTTTATACGTCGAGCGGAGCACAGATACGCAGTATTTT	CASSLYVERSTDTQYF
TRBV18	TRBD1	TRBJ1-5	-	TGTGCCAGCCGGGACAGTTCCAATCAGCCCCAGCATTTT	CASRDSSNQPQHF
TRBV10-3	TRBD1	TRBJ2-5	-	TGTGCCATCAGCGACCACATCAAGGGACAGGGTGCGCAAGAGACCCAGTACTTC	CAISDHIKGQGAQETQYF
TRBV9	-	TRBJ2-3	-	TGTGCCAGCAGCGTAGAAGGGGAAGCGGGTTACGATACGCAGTATTTT	CASSVEGEAGYDTQYF
TRBV2	TRBD1	TRBJ1-5	-	TGTGCCAGCACTACGTCAGGGGGTCGCAATCAGCCCCAGCATTTT	CASTTSGGRNQPQHF
TRBV4-2	TRBD1	TRBJ1-1	-	TGTGCCAGCAGCCAGACCTCGACAGGGGAGAACACTGAAGCTTTCTTT	CASSQTSTGENTEAFF
TRBV10-3	-	TRBJ2-3	few	TGTGCCATCAGGGTAACTCTAGTGGATACGCAGTATTTT	CAIRVTLVDTQYF
TRBV28	-	TRBJ2-7	-	TGTGCCAGCAGCTCTGGAAACAGCGAGCAGTACTTC	CASSSGNSEQYF
TRBV5-6	TRBD2	TRBJ2-7	-	TGTGCCAGCAGTACCGGACTAGCGGGCGTGTACGAGCAGTACTTC	CASSTGLAGVYEQYF
TRBV5-1	-	TRBJ2-1	once	TGCGCCAGCAGATCGGGGCCTTACATCGGCAATGAGCAGTTCTTC	CASRSGPYIGNEQFF
TRBV19	-	TRBJ1-4	-	TGTGCCAGTAGACAAGCACACAGGGTTTATGAAAAACTGTTTTTT	CASRQAHRVYEKLFF
TRBV4-1	-	TRBJ2-6	-	TGCGCCAGCAGCCAAGAAGGTGGGGGCGAGACTGGGGCCAACGTCCTGACTTTC	CASSQEGGGETGANVLTF
TRBV11-2	TRBD2	TRBJ2-7	-	TGTGCCAGCATCGAAACTAGCGGGAGATCCTACGAGCAGTACTTC	CASIETSGRSYEQYF
TRBV5-1	TRBD2	TRBJ2-1	-	TGCGCCAGCAGCTCTCTAGCGGGAGGGCCGGACGATGAGCAGTTCTTC	CASSSLAGGPDDEQFF
TRBV30	TRBD2	TRBJ2-1	once	TGTGCCTGGAGCCTACAGCGGACTAGCGGGAATTACTACAATGAGCAGTTCTTC	CAWSLQRTSGNYYNEQFF
TRBV5-1	-	TRBJ2-2	few	TGCGCCAGCAGCTTGGATTCTGTGTTCACCGGGGAGCTGTTTTTT	CASSLDSVFTGELFF
TRBV18	-	TRBJ2-7	once	TGTGCCAGCTCACCGTTCGGGGGTCTCTACGAGCAGTACTTC	CASSPFGGLYEQYF
TRBV19	-	TRBJ1-2	-	TGTGCCAGTAGCTGGACAGCCTATGGCTACACCTTC	CASSWTAYGYTF
TRBV29-1	-	TRBJ2-1	-	TGCAGCGTCGTCCGGTACAATGAGCAGTTCTTC	CSVVRYNEQFF
TRBV10-3	-	TRBJ1-1	-	TGTGCCATCAGTGCGGGTTCTCGACAGGACACTGAAGCTTTCTTT	CAISAGSRQDTEAFF
TRBV2	-	TRBJ1-1	-	TGTGCCAGCAGTGCGGGGAACACTGAAGCTTTCTTT	CASSAGNTEAFF
TRBV28	-	TRBJ1-2	-	TGTGCCAGCGGGGGAGGCCACAACTATGGCTACACCTTC	CASGGGHNYGYTF
TRBV19	-	TRBJ2-1	-	TGTGCCAGTAGTATAGCCGGGACCTACAATGAGCAGTTCTTC	CASSIAGTYNEQFF
TRBV30	TRBD1	TRBJ1-6	once	TGTGCCTGGGAAGGACAGGGGTTGAGAAATTCACCCCTCCACTTT	CAWEGQGLRNSPLHF
TRBV7-8	TRBD1	TRBJ1-1	-	TGTGCCAGCAGCGCCGACAGGGGAGGCACTGAAGCTTTCTTT	CASSADRGGTEAFF
TRBV30	-	TRBJ2-2	few	TGTGCCTGGGCCGTTTGGGGGGACACCGGGGAGCTGTTTTTT	CAWAVWGDTGELFF
TRBV6-5	-	TRBJ1-2	-	TGTGCCAGCAGTTTCTCCCCTCGGGGGCGAGGCTACACCTTC	CASSFSPRGRGYTF
TRBV6-5	TRBD1	TRBJ2-7	-	TGTGCCAGCAGTTACTCACCCGGGACAGTCTCCTACGAGCAGTACTTC	CASSYSPGTVSYEQYF
TRBV7-3	-	TRBJ2-2	-	TGTGCCAGCAGCTCTGGGCAGGGGATTGGCACTGGGGAGCTGTTTTTT	CASSSGQGIGTGELFF
TRBV6-5	-	TRBJ1-5	-	TGTGCCAGCAGTGGACTTCTAGGCAATCAGCCCCAGCATTTT	CASSGLLGNQPQHF
TRBV19	TRBD2	TRBJ2-5	few	TGTGCCAGTAGACTAGCATTGGGACTACAGGAGACCCAGTACTTC	CASRLALGLQETQYF
TRBV5-1	-	TRBJ1-5	-	TGCGCCAGCAGCTTGGGGGGGAGTTACAATCAGCCCCAGCATTTT	CASSLGGSYNQPQHF
TRBV4-1	TRBD1	TRBJ1-4	-	TGCGCCAGCAGCCTCGGGACAGGGGGTTATGAAAAACTGTTTTTT	CASSLGTGGYEKLFF
TRBV27	-	TRBJ1-4	-	TGCGCCAGCAGCGCAAACACCGGGACAAGGGGGGAAAAACTGTTTTTT	CASSANTGTRGEKLFF
TRBV28	-	TRBJ2-7	once	TGTGCCAGCACCCAGACCGGGGAGCAGTACTTC	CASTQTGEQYF
TRBV7-2	-	TRBJ1-2	-	TGTGCCAGCAGCTCCCCAGCGGGGGGCAGTGGCTACACCTTC	CASSSPAGGSGYTF
TRBV6-1	-	TRBJ2-3	-	TGTGCCAGCAGTGAGGGTATAGTTAGCACAGATACGCAGTATTTT	CASSEGIVSTDTQYF
TRBV6-4	TRBD2	TRBJ2-1	-	TGTGCCAGCAGTGACCGTGGGACTAGCGGGATTCAAGAGCAGTTCTTC	CASSDRGTSGIQEQFF
TRBV5-1	-	TRBJ2-2	-	TGCGCCACCGAGGAAGGGGGGAACACCGGGGAGCTGTTTTTT	CATEEGGNTGELFF
TRBV2	-	TRBJ2-7	-	TGTGCCAGCTCCTGGGGGCGTACCGAGTACTTC	CASSWGRTEYF
TRBV7-6	TRBD2	TRBJ2-7	-	TGTGCCAGCAGCTTAGCGCGCGGGAGGGATTACGAGCAGTACTTC	CASSLARGRDYEQYF
TRBV5-1	-	TRBJ2-5	once	TGCGCCAGCAGCTTGGGTTATAGCGACCAAGAGACCCAGTACTTC	CASSLGYSDQETQYF
TRBV19	-	TRBJ1-3	-	TGTGCCAGTAGTATACGACAGAGCTCTGGAAACACCATATATTTT	CASSIRQSSGNTIYF
TRBV10-3	-	TRBJ2-1	-	TGTGCCATCAGTGAGGCGGGAAGCTACAATGAGCAGTTCTTC	CAISEAGSYNEQFF
TRBV5-6	-	TRBJ2-3	-	TGTGCCAGCAGCCAAGGGGGAGGCGGGAGCCTCACAGATACGCAGTATTTT	CASSQGGGGSLTDTQYF
TRBV5-1	-	TRBJ2-1	-	TGCGCCAGCAGCCCCACCATGACTAGTTACAATGAGCAGTTCTTC	CASSPTMTSYNEQFF
TRBV5-1	-	TRBJ2-1	-	TGCGCCAGCAGCTTGGCCGGACCCACGGCACCCAATGAGCAGTTCTTC	CASSLAGPTAPNEQFF
TRBV5-1	TRBD1	TRBJ2-7	-	TGCGCCAGCAGCCCCACGGGACAGTCCTCCTACGAGCAGTACTTC	CASSPTGQSSYEQYF
TRBV5-1	-	TRBJ2-2	-	TGCGCCAGCAGGGTAGGCAGAAACACCGGGGAGCTGTTTTTT	CASRVGRNTGELFF
TRBV19	-	TRBJ1-5	-	TGTGCCAGTAGTAGTGACAGGTTCAATCAGCCCCAGCATTTT	CASSSDRFNQPQHF
TRBV20-1	TRBD1	TRBJ1-1	few	TGCAGTGCCACGGACAGGGCTGAAGCTTTCTTT	CSATDRAEAFF
TRBV6-1	TRBD1	TRBJ1-2	-	TGTGCCAGCAGTGAGGGACAGGGGGCATATTATGGCTACACCTTC	CASSEGQGAYYGYTF
TRBV10-2	TRBD1	TRBJ2-3	-	TGCGCCAGCAGCGGGACAGGGGGTTCGGATACGCAGTATTTT	CASSGTGGSDTQYF
TRBV2	TRBD2	TRBJ2-1	few	TGTGCCAGCAGACCTACAAGCGGGAGTTTGATTGATGAGCAGTTCTTC	CASRPTSGSLIDEQFF
TRBV5-1	-	TRBJ1-1	few	TGCGCCAGCAGCCAACCAGACGCAGGGCATGAAGCTTTCTTT	CASSQPDAGHEAFF
TRBV18	-	TRBJ1-1	-	TGTGCCAGCTCACTAGGAGACGAAGCTTTCTTT	CASSLGDEAFF
TRBV28	TRBD2	TRBJ2-7	-	TGTGCCAGCAGTTTAACTAGCGGATTCTCCACCTACGAGCAGTACTTC	CASSLTSGFSTYEQYF